The clone carrying this T cell receptor (beta chain) has more than one count but fewer than ten. Its cognate antigen is unknown. The study ran its PCR with 60 Vbeta and 13 Jbeta primers. The method was immunoSEQ multiplex PCR; TCRdb's version includes in-frame clones alone and lacks a portion of them. In the table there are approximately 160,000 clones, 68% of which are singletons. Germline CDR1 and CDR2: SGHRS and YFSETQ. This CDR3 spans 15 amino acids. Trimming cost V 4 bases and J 6 bases; bases outside gene matches: 13. The record originates from a study of cytomegalovirus exposure and HLA in healthy donors. Study outcomes and limitations: Differences between HLA loci emerged in a later analysis of TCR association rates, with DRB1 most and HLA-C fewest.

The receptor comes from a man in his fifties in good health and CMV-seronegative. The sequencing input was PBMCs. This sequence joins TRBV5-1 and TRBJ2-7; 7 bases fit TRBD1. This CDR3 is CASSPAQGVIGEQYF. The CDR3, as DNA: TGCGCCAGCAGCCCTGCCCAGGGGGTGATTGGCGAGCAGTACTTC.